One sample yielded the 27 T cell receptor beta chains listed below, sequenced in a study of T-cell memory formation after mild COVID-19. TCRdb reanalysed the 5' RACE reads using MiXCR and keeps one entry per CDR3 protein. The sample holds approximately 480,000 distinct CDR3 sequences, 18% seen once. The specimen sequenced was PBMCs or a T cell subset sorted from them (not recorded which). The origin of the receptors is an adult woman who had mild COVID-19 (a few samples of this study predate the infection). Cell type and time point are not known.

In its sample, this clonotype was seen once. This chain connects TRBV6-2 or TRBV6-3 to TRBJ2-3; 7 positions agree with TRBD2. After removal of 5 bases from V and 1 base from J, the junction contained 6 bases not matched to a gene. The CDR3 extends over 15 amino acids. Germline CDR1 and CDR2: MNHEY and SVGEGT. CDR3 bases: TGTGCCAGCAGTAGCGGGAAAGCTGGCACAGATACGCAGTATTTT. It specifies CASSSGKAGTDTQYF.

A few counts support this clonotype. CDR3 sequence reads: CASSPSGRGGGNEQFF. CDR3 sequence (DNA): TGCGCCAGCAGCCCGTCGGGGCGGGGGGGAGGCAATGAGCAGTTCTTC. The chain links TRBV5-1 to TRBJ2-1; 9 bases map to TRBD2. This CDR3 is 16 amino acids long. Per germline, CDR1 SGHRS and CDR2 YFSETQ. Germline trimming cut 4 bases from V and 6 bases from J; bases unmatched to any gene: 11. The full variable domain, rest sourced from reference TRBV5-1 and TRBJ2-1, is KAGVTQTPRYLIKTRGQQVTLSCSPISGHRSVSWYQQTPGQGLQFLFEYFSETQRNKGNFPGRFSGRQFSNSRSEMNVSTLELGDSALYLCASSPSGRGGGNEQFFGPGTRLTVL.

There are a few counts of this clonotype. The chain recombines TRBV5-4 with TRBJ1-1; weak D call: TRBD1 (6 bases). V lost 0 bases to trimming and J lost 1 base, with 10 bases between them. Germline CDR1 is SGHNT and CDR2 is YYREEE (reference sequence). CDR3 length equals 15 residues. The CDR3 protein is CASSLDRAENTEAFF. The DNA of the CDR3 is TGTGCCAGCAGCTTGGACAGGGCGGAGAACACTGAAGCTTTCTTT.

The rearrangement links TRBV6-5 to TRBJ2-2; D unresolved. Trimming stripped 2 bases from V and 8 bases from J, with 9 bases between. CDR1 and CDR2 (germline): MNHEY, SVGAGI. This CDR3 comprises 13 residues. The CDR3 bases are TGTGCCAGCAGTTACACCCCACCAGGGGAGCTGTTTTTT. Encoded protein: CASSYTPPGELFF.

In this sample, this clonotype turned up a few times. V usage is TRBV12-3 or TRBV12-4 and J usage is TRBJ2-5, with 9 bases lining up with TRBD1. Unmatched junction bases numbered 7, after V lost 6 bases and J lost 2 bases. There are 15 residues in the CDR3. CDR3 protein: CASSAGGTGQETQYF. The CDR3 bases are TGTGCCAGCAGCGCAGGGGGGACAGGGCAAGAGACCCAGTACTTC.

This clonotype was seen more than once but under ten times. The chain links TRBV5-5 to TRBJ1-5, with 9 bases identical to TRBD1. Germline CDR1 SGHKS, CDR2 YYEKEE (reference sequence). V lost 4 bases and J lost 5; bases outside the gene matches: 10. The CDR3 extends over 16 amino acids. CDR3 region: CASSVTGTGIDQPQHF. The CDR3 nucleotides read TGTGCCAGCAGCGTCACCGGGACAGGGATCGATCAGCCCCAGCATTTT.

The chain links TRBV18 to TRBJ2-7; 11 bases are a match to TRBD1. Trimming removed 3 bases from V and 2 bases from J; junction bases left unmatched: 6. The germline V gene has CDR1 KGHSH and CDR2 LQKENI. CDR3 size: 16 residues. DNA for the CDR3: TGTGCCAGCTCACCGCTCGGGACAGGGGGAGCCTACGAGCAGTACTTC. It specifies CASSPLGTGGAYEQYF. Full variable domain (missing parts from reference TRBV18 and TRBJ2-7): NAGVMQNPRHLVRRRGQEARLRCSPMKGHSHVYWYRQLPEEGLKFMVYLQKENIIDESGMPKERFSAEFPKEGPSILRIQQVVRGDSAAYFCASSPLGTGGAYEQYFGPGTRLTVT.

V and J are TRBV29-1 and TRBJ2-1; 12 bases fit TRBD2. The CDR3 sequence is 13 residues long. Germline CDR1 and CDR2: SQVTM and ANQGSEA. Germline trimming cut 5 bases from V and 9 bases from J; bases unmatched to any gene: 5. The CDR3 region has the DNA TGCAGCGTTTCGACTAGCGGGGGTGGTGAGCAGTTCTTC. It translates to CSVSTSGGGEQFF.

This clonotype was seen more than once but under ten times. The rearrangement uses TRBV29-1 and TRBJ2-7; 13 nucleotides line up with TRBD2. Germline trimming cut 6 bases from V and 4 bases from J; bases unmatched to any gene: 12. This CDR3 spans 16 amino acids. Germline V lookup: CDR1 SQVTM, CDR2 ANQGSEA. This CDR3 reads CSVAKRGLAGVYEQYF. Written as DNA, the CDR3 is TGCAGCGTAGCCAAAAGAGGACTAGCGGGAGTTTACGAGCAGTACTTC.

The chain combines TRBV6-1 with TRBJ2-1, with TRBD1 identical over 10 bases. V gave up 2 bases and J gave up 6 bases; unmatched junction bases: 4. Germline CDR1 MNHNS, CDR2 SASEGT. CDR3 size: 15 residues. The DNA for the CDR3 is TGTGCCAGCAGTGAAAGGGACAGGGGTGCCAATGAGCAGTTCTTC. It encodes CASSERDRGANEQFF.

CDR3 sequence (DNA): TGTGCCAGCAGTTTACAGGGGGATCTTTACGAGCAGTACTTC. Its translation is CASSLQGDLYEQYF. The chain couples TRBV12-3 or TRBV12-4 to TRBJ2-7, with 7 bases that match TRBD1. The CDR3 contains 14 residues. Trimming took 2 bases from V and 4 from J; bases not matched to a gene: 5.

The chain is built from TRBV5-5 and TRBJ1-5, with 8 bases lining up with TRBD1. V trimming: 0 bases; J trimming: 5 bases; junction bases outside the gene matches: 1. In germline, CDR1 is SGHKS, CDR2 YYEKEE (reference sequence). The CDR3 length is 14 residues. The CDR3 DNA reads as TGTGCCAGCAGCTTGGCAGGGGGCGATCAGCCCCAGCATTTT. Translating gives CASSLAGGDQPQHF. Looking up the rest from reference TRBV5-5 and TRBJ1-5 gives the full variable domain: DAGVTQSPTHLIKTRGQQVTLRCSPISGHKSVSWYQQVLGQGPQFIFQYYEKEERGRGNFPDRFSARQFPNYSSELNVNALLLGDSALYLCASSLAGGDQPQHFGDGTRLSIL.

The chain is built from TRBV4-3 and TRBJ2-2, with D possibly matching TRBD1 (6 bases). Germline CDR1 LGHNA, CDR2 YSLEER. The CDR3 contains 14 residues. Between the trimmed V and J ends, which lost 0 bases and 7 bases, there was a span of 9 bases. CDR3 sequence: CASSQDWTDGELFF. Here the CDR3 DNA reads TGCGCCAGCAGCCAAGATTGGACAGACGGGGAGCTGTTTTTT.

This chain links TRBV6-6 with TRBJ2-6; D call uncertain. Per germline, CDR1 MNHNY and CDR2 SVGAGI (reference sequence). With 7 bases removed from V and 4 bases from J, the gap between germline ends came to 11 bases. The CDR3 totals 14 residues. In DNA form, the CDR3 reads TGTGCCAGCACCCTTGGTCGAGGGGCCAACGTCCTGACTTTC. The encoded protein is CASTLGRGANVLTF.

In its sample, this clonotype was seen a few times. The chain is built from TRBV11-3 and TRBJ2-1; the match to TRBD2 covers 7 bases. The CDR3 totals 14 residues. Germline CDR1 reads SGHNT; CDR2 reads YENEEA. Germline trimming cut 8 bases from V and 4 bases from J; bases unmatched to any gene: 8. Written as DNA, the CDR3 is TGTGCCAGCGGACTGCCGGGAGGTTACAATGAGCAGTTCTTC. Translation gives CASGLPGGYNEQFF.

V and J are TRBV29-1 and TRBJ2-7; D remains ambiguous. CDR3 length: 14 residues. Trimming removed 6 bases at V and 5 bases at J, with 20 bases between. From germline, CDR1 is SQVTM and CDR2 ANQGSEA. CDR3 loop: CSVRPSHGGNEQYF. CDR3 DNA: TGCAGCGTCCGACCCAGTCACGGTGGCAACGAGCAGTACTTC.

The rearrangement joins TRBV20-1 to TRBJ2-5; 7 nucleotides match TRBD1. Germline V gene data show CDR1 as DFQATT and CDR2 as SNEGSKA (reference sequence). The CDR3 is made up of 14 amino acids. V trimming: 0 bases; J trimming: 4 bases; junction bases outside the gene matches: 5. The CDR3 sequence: CSARDRGQPETQYF. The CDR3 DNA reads TGCAGTGCTAGAGACCGGGGACAGCCAGAGACCCAGTACTTC.

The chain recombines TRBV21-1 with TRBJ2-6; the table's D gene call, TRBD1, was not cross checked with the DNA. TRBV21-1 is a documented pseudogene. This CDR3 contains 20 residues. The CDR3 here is CASSKAGPGQKPSGANVLTF. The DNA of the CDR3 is TGTGCCAGCAGCAAAGCGGGGCCGGGACAGAAACCTTCTGGGGCCAACGTCCTGACTTTC.

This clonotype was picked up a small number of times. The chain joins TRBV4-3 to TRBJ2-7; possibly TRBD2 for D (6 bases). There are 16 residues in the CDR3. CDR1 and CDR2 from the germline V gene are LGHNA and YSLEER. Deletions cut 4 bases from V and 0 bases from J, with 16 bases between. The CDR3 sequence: CASSPEGGDHSYEQYF. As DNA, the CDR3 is TGCGCCAGCAGCCCGGAGGGCGGGGACCACTCCTACGAGCAGTACTTC.

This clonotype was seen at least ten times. CDR3 sequence (DNA): TGCGCCAGCAGCTTTGACACACCCTACGAGCAGTACTTC. Protein sequence: CASSFDTPYEQYF. The chain links TRBV5-1 to TRBJ2-7, with D hard to call. This CDR3 spans 13 amino acids. The germline gives CDR1 SGHRS, CDR2 YFSETQ. Trimming removed 2 bases from V and 2 bases from J, with 8 bases in between.

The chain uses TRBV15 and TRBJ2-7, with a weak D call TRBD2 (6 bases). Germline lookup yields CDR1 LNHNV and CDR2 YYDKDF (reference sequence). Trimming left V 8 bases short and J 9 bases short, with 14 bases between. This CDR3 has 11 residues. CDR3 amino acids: CATQTVRGQYF. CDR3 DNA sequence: TGTGCCACCCAGACCGTGCGGGGGCAGTACTTC.

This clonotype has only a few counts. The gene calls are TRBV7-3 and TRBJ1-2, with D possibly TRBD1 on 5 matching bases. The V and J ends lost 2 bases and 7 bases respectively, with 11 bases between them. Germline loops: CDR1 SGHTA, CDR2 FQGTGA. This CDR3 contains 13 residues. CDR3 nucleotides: TGTGCCAGCAGCTTACCGGGACTCGTTGGCTACACCTTC. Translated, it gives CASSLPGLVGYTF.

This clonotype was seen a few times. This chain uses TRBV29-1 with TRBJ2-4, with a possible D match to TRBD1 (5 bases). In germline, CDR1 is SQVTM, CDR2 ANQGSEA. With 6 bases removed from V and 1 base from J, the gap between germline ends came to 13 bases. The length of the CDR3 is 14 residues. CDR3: CSVGQSYAKNIQYF. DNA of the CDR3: TGCAGCGTAGGACAATCGTACGCCAAAAACATTCAGTACTTC.

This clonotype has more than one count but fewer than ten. The CDR3 is CASSYERGGYANTGELFF. The CDR3 nucleotides read TGTGCCAGCAGTTACGAGCGGGGAGGCTACGCGAACACCGGGGAGCTGTTTTTT. The chain combines TRBV6-5 with TRBJ2-2; TRBD2 matches 7 bases. The CDR3 has 18 amino acids. CDR1 and CDR2 from the germline V gene are MNHEY and SVGAGI. The trim removed 2 bases at V and 0 bases at J, leaving 9 bases unmatched.

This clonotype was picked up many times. CDR3 bases: TGTGCCAGCAGGCAGGACAGTAGCGGGGCGAACACTGAAGCTTTCTTT. Protein product: CASRQDSSGANTEAFF. The V and J genes are TRBV7-2 and TRBJ1-1; D perhaps matches TRBD1 (6 bases). Germline CDR1 and CDR2: SGHTA and FQGNSA. V was pared by 6 bases and J by 1 base, with 18 bases between. This CDR3 region has 16 residues. Combining the CDR3 with reference TRBV7-2 and TRBJ1-1 gives the whole variable domain GAGVSQSPSNKVTEKGKDVELRCDPISGHTALYWYRQSLGQGLEFLIYFQGNSAPDKSGLPSDRFSAERTGGSVSTLTIQRTQQEDSAVYLCASRQDSSGANTEAFFGQGTRLTVV.

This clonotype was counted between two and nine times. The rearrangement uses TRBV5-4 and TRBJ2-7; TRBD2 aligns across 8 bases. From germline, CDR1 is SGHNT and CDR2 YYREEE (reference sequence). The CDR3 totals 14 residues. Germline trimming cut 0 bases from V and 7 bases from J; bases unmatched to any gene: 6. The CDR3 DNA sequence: TGTGCCAGCAGCTTGGCGCTAGCGGGCGAAGAGCAGTACTTC. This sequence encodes CASSLALAGEEQYF.

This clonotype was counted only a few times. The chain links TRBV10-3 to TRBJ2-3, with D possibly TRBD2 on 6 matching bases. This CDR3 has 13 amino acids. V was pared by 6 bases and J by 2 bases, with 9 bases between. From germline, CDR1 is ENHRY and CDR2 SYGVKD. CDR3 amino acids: CAISSGDTDTQYF. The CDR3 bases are TGTGCCATCAGCTCGGGGGACACAGATACGCAGTATTTT.